This entry lists 2 T cell receptor beta chains sequenced from one sample in a study of blood T cell repertoires in COVID-19. Assay: immunoSEQ multiplex PCR; the TCRdb copy retains only in-frame clones and omits some. Counted here are 90,000 to 130,000 clones, about 83% occurring once; the ten biggest clones make up roughly 4.1%. The source material was peripheral blood. These receptors were taken from a woman in her 70s with acute or convalescent COVID-19.

The chain employs TRBV6-5 and TRBJ2-7; tentatively, D is TRBD2 (6 bases). Trimming removed 10 bases at V and 3 bases at J, with 13 bases between. There are 12 residues in the CDR3. Per germline, CDR1 MNHEY and CDR2 SVGAGI. CDR3 nucleotide sequence: TGTGCCATCTCCCTCGGGGGCTACGAGCAGTACTTC. This translates into CAISLGGYEQYF.

Only a few counts were recorded for this clone. V and J are TRBV9 and TRBJ2-1, with 15 bases lining up with TRBD2. CDR1 and CDR2 (germline): SGDLS, YYNGEE. The CDR3 contains 17 residues. V dropped 3 bases and J dropped 6; count of bases not matched to a gene: 7. CDR3 bases: TGTGCCAGCAGCGAAATGAAGGGACTAGCGGGAGGCAATGAGCAGTTCTTC. This sequence encodes CASSEMKGLAGGNEQFF.